The rows below give T cell receptor beta chains drawn from one sample of a study of blood T cell repertoires in COVID-19. Using immunoSEQ multiplex PCR, the repertoire was profiled, and TCRdb retains in-frame clones only, with some absent. The sample has approximately 140,000 clones, 85% to 90% seen once. Material: peripheral blood. The receptor source for this set is a man aged 50-59 years with active or convalescent COVID-19. Each CDR3 is given with its conserved first and last residue. Fields, in order: J gene, clone size, D gene, V gene, CDR3 protein, CDR3 DNA. A D gene is named only where the DNA matches it firmly. Only some rows state a clone size, as once, few, many or a class for expanded clones.

J: TRBJ2-7
size: -
D: TRBD2
V: TRBV14
CDR3: CASSQDEVQRGGCEQYF
DNA: TGTGCCAGCAGCCAAGATGAGGTCCAGCGGGGGGGCTGCGAGCAGTACTTC

J: TRBJ2-1
size: -
D: -
V: TRBV12-3/TRBV12-4
CDR3: CASSSVTPNEQFF
DNA: TGTGCCAGCAGCTCCGTGACACCCAATGAGCAGTTCTTC

J: TRBJ1-2
size: -
D: -
V: TRBV15
CDR3: CATSRDLSGAGNYGYTF
DNA: TGTGCCACCAGCAGAGACCTTTCTGGAGCTGGCAACTATGGCTACACCTTC

J: TRBJ1-4
size: once
D: -
V: TRBV9
CDR3: CASSVENFGGNLNEKLFF
DNA: TGTGCCAGCAGCGTAGAAAACTTTGGGGGGAATCTTAATGAAAAACTGTTTTTT

J: TRBJ2-7
size: -
D: -
V: TRBV27
CDR3: CASSLDGTPSYEQYF
DNA: TGTGCCAGCAGTTTAGACGGGACACCGTCCTACGAGCAGTACTTC

J: TRBJ2-7
size: -
D: TRBD2
V: TRBV5-6
CDR3: CASSSLAGGSGRQYF
DNA: TGTGCCAGCAGCTCCCTAGCGGGAGGTTCGGGAAGGCAGTACTTC

J: TRBJ1-2
size: -
D: TRBD1
V: TRBV4-3
CDR3: CASSQERTGDYGYTF
DNA: TGCGCCAGCAGCCAAGAGAGGACAGGGGACTATGGCTACACCTTC

J: TRBJ1-2
size: -
D: -
V: TRBV9
CDR3: CASSVSRGSGAGYTF
DNA: TGTGCCAGCAGCGTTTCGAGGGGGTCAGGGGCCGGCTACACCTTC

J: TRBJ1-2
size: -
D: TRBD1
V: TRBV18
CDR3: CASSPTGANYGYTF
DNA: TGTGCCAGCTCACCGACAGGGGCGAACTATGGCTACACCTTC

J: TRBJ2-5
size: -
D: TRBD1
V: TRBV7-9
CDR3: CASSHSDRGQETQYF
DNA: TGTGCCAGCAGTCATTCCGACAGGGGGCAAGAGACCCAGTACTTC

J: TRBJ1-4
size: once
D: -
V: TRBV7-2
CDR3: CASSKHRILAEKLFF
DNA: TGTGCCAGCAGCAAACACAGGATACTTGCGGAAAAACTGTTTTTT

J: TRBJ1-6
size: -
D: -
V: TRBV6-5
CDR3: CASSKRTADNSPLHF
DNA: TGTGCCAGCAGTAAAAGGACAGCCGATAATTCACCCCTCCACTTT

J: TRBJ2-3
size: -
D: -
V: TRBV6-2/TRBV6-3
CDR3: CASSYQATDTQYF
DNA: TGTGCCAGCAGTTACCAGGCCACAGATACGCAGTATTTT

J: TRBJ1-1
size: -
D: TRBD1
V: TRBV9
CDR3: CASSPTGERTEAFF
DNA: TGTGCCAGCAGCCCAACAGGGGAACGGACTGAAGCTTTCTTT

J: TRBJ2-7
size: -
D: -
V: TRBV29-1
CDR3: CSVVRAGKGEQYF
DNA: TGCAGCGTCGTTAGGGCAGGGAAGGGCGAGCAGTACTTC

J: TRBJ2-1
size: few
D: -
V: TRBV5-8
CDR3: CASSLDSSEQFF
DNA: TGTGCCAGCAGCTTGGATTCGAGTGAGCAGTTCTTC

J: TRBJ1-1
size: once
D: TRBD1
V: TRBV18
CDR3: CASSPLDRETEAFF
DNA: TGTGCCAGCTCACCCCTAGACAGGGAAACTGAAGCTTTCTTT

J: TRBJ2-2
size: -
D: -
V: TRBV19
CDR3: CASRSAQGWNTGELFF
DNA: TGTGCCAGTAGGTCCGCCCAGGGATGGAACACCGGGGAGCTGTTTTTT

J: TRBJ2-1
size: -
D: TRBD2
V: TRBV11-3
CDR3: CASSLSLPSGGSSYNEQFF
DNA: TGTGCCAGCAGCTTGTCACTACCTAGCGGGGGCTCCTCCTACAATGAGCAGTTCTTC

J: TRBJ1-6
size: -
D: -
V: TRBV7-2
CDR3: CASSSTSPSPLHF
DNA: TGTGCCAGCAGCTCAACTAGTCCATCACCCCTCCACTTT

J: TRBJ1-3
size: few
D: -
V: TRBV14
CDR3: CASSQDDRLSGNTIYF
DNA: TGTGCCAGCAGCCAAGACGACAGACTCTCTGGAAACACCATATATTTT

J: TRBJ2-3
size: -
D: TRBD2
V: TRBV3-1/TRBV3-2
CDR3: CASSHAIAGGDTDTQYF
DNA: TGTGCCAGCAGCCATGCAATTGCGGGGGGAGACACAGATACGCAGTATTTT

J: TRBJ2-1
size: -
D: TRBD2
V: TRBV5-1
CDR3: CASSLSSGVLHEQFF
DNA: TGCGCCAGCAGCTTATCCAGCGGGGTTCTCCATGAGCAGTTCTTC

J: TRBJ1-2
size: once
D: TRBD1
V: TRBV20-1
CDR3: CSARTGASSCF
DNA: TGCAGTGCCCGGACAGGGGCCTCCTCCTGCTTC

J: TRBJ1-5
size: -
D: TRBD1
V: TRBV19
CDR3: CASSPIRFATGVMQPQHF
DNA: TGTGCCAGTAGTCCTATCCGGTTCGCTACAGGGGTGATGCAGCCCCAGCATTTT

J: TRBJ2-3
size: -
D: TRBD2
V: TRBV29-1
CDR3: CSVEDREGGTDTQYF
DNA: TGCAGCGTTGAAGATCGGGAGGGGGGTACAGATACGCAGTATTTT

J: TRBJ2-2
size: -
D: TRBD2
V: TRBV3-1/TRBV3-2
CDR3: CASSPIRLAGGPGELFF
DNA: TGTGCCAGCAGCCCGATCCGACTAGCGGGGGGGCCCGGGGAGCTGTTTTTT

J: TRBJ2-1
size: -
D: TRBD2
V: TRBV2
CDR3: CASTTGLAGRREQFF
DNA: TGTGCCAGCACAACGGGACTAGCGGGACGGAGGGAGCAGTTCTTC

J: TRBJ2-7
size: -
D: -
V: TRBV12-1
CDR3: CASSPGRASHEQYF
DNA: TGTGCCAGCAGCCCCGGGAGGGCCAGCCACGAGCAGTACTTC